The clone carrying this T cell receptor (beta chain) was seen a single time. This sample is part of a study of CDR3 diversity in severe acne. CDR1 DFQATT and CDR2 SNEGSKA come from the germline V gene (reference sequence). CDR3 length equals 13 residues. TCRdb fed the PCR reads into MiXCR, producing one record per CDR3 protein. Here the sample spans some 84,000 distinct CDR3 sequences, 45% to 65% being singletons. The sequenced sample consisted of blood. This chain joins TRBV20-1 and TRBJ2-5; D call uncertain. The J call is doubtful: the DNA matches TRBJ2-1 better. The TCR was taken from a male donor in good health, without acne. CDR3 in amino acids: CSARVGLYNEQFF. The CDR3 DNA reads TGCAGTGCTAGAGTAGGCCTCTACAATGAGCAGTTCTTC.